This TCR beta chain was sequenced in a study of blood T cell repertoires in COVID-19. Study-wide context: From the United States, Italy and Spain came samples of acute and convalescent COVID-19. PBMCs, B-cell-depleted T cells, or T cells provided the cDNA or gDNA that made up the material.

The germline gives CDR1 SGHTA, CDR2 FQGNSA. V shed 0 bases and J shed 3 bases, with 6 bases lying between them. The CDR3 is 13 amino acids. Per the study methods: Reference gene primer amplification yielded estimated nucleated cell counts. The repertoire was sequenced with immunoSEQ multiplex PCR; TCRdb's copy has only in-frame clones and lacks some. That table furnishes V, J and clone size, whereas the DNA furnished D and trimming. The table shows about 290,000 clones, with approximately 90% occurring only once. V usage is TRBV7-2 and J usage is TRBJ2-7, with TRBD2 as a possible D gene (5 bases). This clonotype originated in a woman aged 25-40 years with active or convalescent COVID-19. Sequencing was performed on peripheral blood. Here the CDR3 reads CASSLAAGYEQYF. The CDR3, as DNA: TGTGCCAGCAGCTTAGCGGCGGGCTACGAGCAGTACTTC.